The clone carrying this T cell receptor (beta chain) was observed a few times. Its antigen is undetermined. Other DNA variants within this sample encode the same CDR3. CDR3 length: 11 amino acids. Between the trimmed V and J ends, which lost 1 base and 6 bases, there was a span of 2 bases. The V gene's germline CDR1 is KGHSH and CDR2 LQKENI. This entry belongs to a study of PD-1 blockade in classical Hodgkin lymphoma. Looking at the study overall: Patients were dosed intravenously with nivolumab at 3 mg/kg every 2 weeks.

TCRdb keeps only in-frame clones here, not all; method: immunoSEQ multiplex PCR. The top ten clones hold about 9.2% of a sample with roughly 150,000 clones, around four fifths of them seen once. The study, taken as a whole, reports: It was reported that newly diagnosed patients had less baseline TCR diversity than healthy donors.

Every patient was affected by relapse after autologous stem cell transplantation, while exposure to brentuximab vedotin was not uniform. The patients, who had relapsed/refractory classical Hodgkin lymphoma, achieved best responses of complete response, partial response or progressive disease. The clonotype originates from a human donor with classical Hodgkin lymphoma. The sample here was peripheral blood mononuclear cells (PBMCs), taken before the second cycle of nivolumab. This rearrangement joins TRBV18 to TRBJ2-3; unclear D gene. CDR3 loop: CASSPRDTQYF. The CDR3 nucleotides read TGTGCCAGCTCACCACGGGATACGCAGTATTTT.